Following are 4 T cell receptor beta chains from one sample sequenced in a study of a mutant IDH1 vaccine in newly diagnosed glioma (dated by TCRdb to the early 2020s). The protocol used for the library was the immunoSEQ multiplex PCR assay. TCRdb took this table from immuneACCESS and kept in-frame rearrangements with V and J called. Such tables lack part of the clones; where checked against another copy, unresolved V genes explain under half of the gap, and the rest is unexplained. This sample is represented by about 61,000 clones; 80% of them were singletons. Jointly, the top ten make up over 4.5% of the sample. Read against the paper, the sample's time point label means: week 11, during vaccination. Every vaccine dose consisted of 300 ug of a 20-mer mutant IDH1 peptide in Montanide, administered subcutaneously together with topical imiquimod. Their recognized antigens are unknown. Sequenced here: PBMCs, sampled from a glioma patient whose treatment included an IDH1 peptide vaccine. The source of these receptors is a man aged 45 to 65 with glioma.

The CDR3 DNA sequence: TGTGCCAGTAGTATAGCCGGCAGGAGAGCCAAAAACATTCAGTACTTC. The encoded protein is CASSIAGRRAKNIQYF. The J gene is TRBJ2-4, the V gene TRBV19; unclear D gene. V was trimmed by 1 base and J by 0 bases, leaving 10 bases between them. Germline CDR1 LNHDA, CDR2 SQIVND (reference sequence). CDR3 length: 16 residues.

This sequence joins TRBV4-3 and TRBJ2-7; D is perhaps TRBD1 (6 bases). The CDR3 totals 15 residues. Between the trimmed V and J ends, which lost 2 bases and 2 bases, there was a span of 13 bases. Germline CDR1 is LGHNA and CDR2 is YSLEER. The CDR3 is CASSQSWTAPYEQYF. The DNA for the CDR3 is TGCGCCAGCAGCCAATCCTGGACAGCGCCCTACGAGCAGTACTTC.

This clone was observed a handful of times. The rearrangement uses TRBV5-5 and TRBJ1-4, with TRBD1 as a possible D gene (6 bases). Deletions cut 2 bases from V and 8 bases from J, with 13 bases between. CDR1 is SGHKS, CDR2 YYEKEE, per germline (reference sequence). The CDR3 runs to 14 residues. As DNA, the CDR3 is TGTGCCAGCAGCTTCGGGATCCAGGGGGAAAAACTGTTTTTT. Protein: CASSFGIQGEKLFF.

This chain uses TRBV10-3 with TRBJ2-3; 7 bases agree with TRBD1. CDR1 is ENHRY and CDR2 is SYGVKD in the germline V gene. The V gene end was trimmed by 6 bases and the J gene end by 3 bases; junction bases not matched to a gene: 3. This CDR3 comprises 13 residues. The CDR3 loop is CAISQGQTDTQYF. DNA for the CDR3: TGTGCCATCAGCCAGGGACAGACAGATACGCAGTATTTT.